The 30 T cell receptor beta chains reported below all come from one sample, sequenced in a study of T-cell reconstitution after alpha-beta-depleted transplantation in children. Unique molecular identifiers were incorporated when the TCRbeta library was constructed. TCRdb re-analysed the PCR reads in MiXCR, keeping a single row per CDR3 protein. The sample includes approximately 640,000 distinct CDR3 sequences, about 15% seen only once; the top ten take over 0.95%. The sample consisted of PBMCs from the stem cell graft donor, taken from the stem cell graft. These receptors all come from a human donor who donated a stem cell graft to a child with acute myeloid leukemia.

This clonotype was detected ten times or more. V and J are TRBV6-5 and TRBJ2-1, with 9 bases aligning to TRBD1. The V and J ends lost 2 bases and 6 bases, in that order; junction bases with no gene match: 2. Germline V gives CDR1 MNHEY, CDR2 SVGAGI. The CDR3 length is 14 residues. The CDR3 DNA reads as TGTGCCAGCAGTTACAGGGACAGGGTCAATGAGCAGTTCTTC. This gives the protein CASSYRDRVNEQFF.

At least ten counts were recorded for this clonotype. Here the CDR3 DNA reads TGTGCCAGCAGCTTGGACGCAGGATCCACAGATACGCAGTATTTT. Protein: CASSLDAGSTDTQYF. The V and J genes are TRBV5-6 and TRBJ2-3; D remains ambiguous. CDR1 and CDR2 from the germline V gene are SGHDT and YYEEEE. V shed 0 bases and J shed 2 bases, with 10 bases lying between them. This CDR3 has 15 residues.

The V gene is TRBV9, the J gene TRBJ2-7; no clear D gene. The germline V gene has CDR1 SGDLS and CDR2 YYNGEE. V lost 0 bases and J lost 1, with 8 bases in between. CDR3 length: 14 amino acids. The CDR3 is CASSVGLPSYEQYF. CDR3 coding DNA: TGTGCCAGCAGCGTAGGGCTACCATCCTACGAGCAGTACTTC.

The sample holds many counts of this clonotype. This sequence joins TRBV20-1 and TRBJ1-4, with a tentative D call TRBD1 (6 bases). This CDR3 has 15 residues. V lost 5 bases and J lost 0, with 13 bases in between. CDR1 and CDR2 (germline): DFQATT, SNEGSKA (reference sequence). This CDR3 is CSASRGLATNEKLFF. Here the CDR3 DNA reads TGCAGTGCTTCCCGGGGGCTTGCAACTAATGAAAAACTGTTTTTT.

The chain combines TRBV7-9 with TRBJ2-2; D tentatively reads TRBD1 or TRBD2 (6 bases each). Trimming pared 5 bases from V and 1 base from J, leaving 17 bases between. The CDR3 covers 17 residues. Germline V gene lookup returns CDR1 SEHNR and CDR2 FQNEAQ (reference sequence). The CDR3 reads CASSHLAGGQNTGELFF. The CDR3 DNA sequence: TGTGCCAGCAGCCACCTTGCCGGGGGACAGAACACCGGGGAGCTGTTTTTT.

This clonotype showed up many times. The chain carries TRBV20-1 and TRBJ1-5; 7 nucleotides line up with TRBD1. The CDR3 covers 13 residues. After removal of 6 bases from V and 4 bases from J, the junction contained 6 bases not matched to a gene. From germline, CDR1 is DFQATT and CDR2 SNEGSKA (reference sequence). DNA for the CDR3: TGCAGTGCGGAGGGGGCGCCGAATCAGCCCCAGCATTTT. Protein: CSAEGAPNQPQHF.

This clonotype occurred many times. The chain carries TRBV29-1 and TRBJ2-5; 8 positions match TRBD2. CDR1 and CDR2 (germline): SQVTM, ANQGSEA. This CDR3 contains 13 residues. With V trimmed by 7 bases and J by 4 bases, 8 bases remained unmatched. The DNA of the CDR3 is TGCAGCGGCCGGGGGGGAGGAAGAGAGACCCAGTACTTC. It specifies CSGRGGGRETQYF. Drawing the rest from reference TRBV29-1 and TRBJ2-5, the complete variable domain is SAVISQKPSRDICQRGTSLTIQCQVDSQVTMMFWYRQQPGQSLTLIATANQGSEATYESGFVIDKFPISRPNLTFSTLTVSNMSPEDSSIYLCSGRGGGRETQYFGPGTRLLVL.

This clonotype was detected ten times or more. This rearrangement joins TRBV29-1 to TRBJ2-5; D may be TRBD1 (6 bases). V was pared by 3 bases and J by 0 bases, with 11 bases between. CDR3 length: 14 residues. In germline, CDR1 is SQVTM, CDR2 ANQGSEA. CDR3 sequence: CSVDGDNDQETQYF. CDR3 bases: TGCAGCGTTGACGGGGACAATGACCAAGAGACCCAGTACTTC. Variable domain in full (rest from reference TRBV29-1 and TRBJ2-5): SAVISQKPSRDICQRGTSLTIQCQVDSQVTMMFWYRQQPGQSLTLIATANQGSEATYESGFVIDKFPISRPNLTFSTLTVSNMSPEDSSIYLCSVDGDNDQETQYFGPGTRLLVL.

This clonotype was seen a handful of times. This chain uses TRBV12-3 or TRBV12-4 with TRBJ2-1; weak D call: TRBD2 (7 bases). V gave up 7 bases and J gave up 5 bases, with 18 bases separating them. The CDR3 consists of 15 residues. The CDR3 protein is CASTPYRGAHNEQFF. The CDR3 region has the DNA TGTGCCAGCACCCCTTACCGGGGGGCGCACAATGAGCAGTTCTTC.

This clonotype was recorded many times. The CDR3 protein is CSARGTASKGGYTF. In DNA, the CDR3 is TGCAGTGCTCGCGGTACAGCGTCGAAGGGTGGCTACACCTTC. The rearrangement joins TRBV20-1 to TRBJ1-2, with no clear D. There are 14 residues in the CDR3. Germline CDR1 is DFQATT and CDR2 is SNEGSKA (reference sequence). V dropped 5 bases and J dropped 7 bases, with 20 bases sitting between them.

The V and J genes are TRBV28 and TRBJ2-7; D is ambiguous. The germline V and J ends were trimmed by 2 bases and 6 bases, with 11 bases remaining between them. CDR1 and CDR2 from the germline V gene are MDHEN and SYDVKM. The CDR3 is 13 residues long. CDR3 region: CASSLASPGEQYV. The CDR3 nucleotides read TGTGCCAGCAGTTTAGCCTCGCCGGGCGAGCAGTACGTC.

A remark on this clonotype: Since a much larger clone is just one base distant, this may be a read error. DNA for the CDR3: TGCAGTGCTAGCAGGGCCGACAACTATGGCTACACCTTC. This gives the protein CSASRADNYGYTF. V usage is TRBV20-1 and J usage is TRBJ1-2, with D possibly being TRBD1 (5 bases). The V end was cut by 3 bases, the J end by 2 bases, with 10 bases between. Germline values: CDR1 DFQATT, CDR2 SNEGSKA (reference sequence). This CDR3 spans 13 amino acids.

The rearrangement uses TRBV4-1 and TRBJ2-5; TRBD1 matches 7 bases. From germline, CDR1 is MGHRA and CDR2 YSYEKL. The CDR3 consists of 16 residues. After removal of 1 base from V and 1 base from J, the junction contained 6 bases not matched to a gene. In nucleotides, the CDR3 is TGCGCCAGCAGCCAAGGGGGACAGCTATTCCAAGAGACCCAGTACTTC. Its protein product is CASSQGGQLFQETQYF.

This clonotype was found a few times. The genes are TRBV11-2 and TRBJ1-1; a weak D match, TRBD1 (5 bases). V lost 5 bases and J 0 bases, leaving 10 bases between the germline ends. This CDR3 has 14 residues. In germline, CDR1 is SGHAT, CDR2 FQNNGV. This CDR3 is CASSRQFMNTEAFF. In DNA, the CDR3 is TGTGCCAGCAGCCGACAGTTCATGAACACTGAAGCTTTCTTT.

This clonotype was detected many times. This chain connects TRBV20-1 to TRBJ1-2, with D possibly being TRBD1 (6 bases). Trimming left V 3 bases short and J 7 bases short, with 15 bases between. The CDR3 spans 13 residues. CDR1 and CDR2 from the germline V gene are DFQATT and SNEGSKA (reference sequence). In nucleotides, the CDR3 is TGCAGTGCTAGTTTGTCAGGGGTCGGTGGCTACACCTTC. This sequence encodes CSASLSGVGGYTF.

In its sample, this clonotype was seen a few times. V usage is TRBV6-5 and J usage is TRBJ2-3; D gene unclear. The length of the CDR3 is 16 residues. The germline V and J ends were trimmed by 3 bases and 0 bases, with 13 bases remaining between them. Germline V lookup: CDR1 MNHEY, CDR2 SVGAGI. CDR3 DNA: TGTGCCAGCAGTTATATTACGGGTTCTAGCACAGATACGCAGTATTTT. It is translated as CASSYITGSSTDTQYF.

This clonotype was seen ten or more times. The CDR3 sequence: CASSEADNSNQPQHF. The CDR3 bases are TGTGCCAGCAGTGAAGCGGACAATAGCAATCAGCCCCAGCATTTT. The chain carries TRBV6-1 and TRBJ1-5, with D possibly being TRBD1 (5 bases). Per germline, CDR1 MNHNS and CDR2 SASEGT. Trimming shortened V by 0 bases and J by 0 bases, and 6 bases separated the two germline ends. This CDR3 has 15 residues.

Ten or more counts support this clonotype. The DNA of the CDR3 is TGTGCCAGCAGCTTAGAAGGGGTAAGTGAGCAGTTCTTC. Its translation is CASSLEGVSEQFF. The chain recombines TRBV7-8 with TRBJ2-1; possible D gene TRBD1, 5 bases. CDR3 size: 13 residues. V was clipped by 1 base and J by 9 bases, with 10 bases between them. Germline V lookup: CDR1 SGHVS, CDR2 FQNEAQ. Supplemented by reference TRBV7-8 and TRBJ2-1, the full variable domain reads GAGVSQSPRYKVAKRGQDVALRCDPISGHVSLFWYQQALGQGPEFLTYFQNEAQLDKSGLPSDRFFAERPEGSVSTLKIQRTQQEDSAVYLCASSLEGVSEQFFGPGTRLTVL.

This clonotype was detected a few times. The V and J genes are TRBV10-2 and TRBJ1-4; a possible D gene is TRBD1 (5 bases). Germline lookup yields CDR1 WSHSY and CDR2 SAAADI. V lost 2 bases and J 0 bases, leaving 22 bases between the germline ends. The CDR3 covers 20 residues. In nucleotides, the CDR3 is TGCGCCAGCAGTGAGACAGTTTGGGCAGGGTGGTCTTCAACTAATGAAAAACTGTTTTTT. This codes for CASSETVWAGWSSTNEKLFF.

This clonotype has just one count. The genes are TRBV20-1 and TRBJ1-4; D possibly corresponds to TRBD1 (6 bases). This CDR3 is 13 amino acids long. Germline CDR1 and CDR2: DFQATT and SNEGSKA (reference sequence). V dropped 4 bases and J dropped 3 bases, with 9 bases sitting between them. CDR3 sequence reads: CSAKGGPNEKLFF. CDR3 DNA sequence: TGCAGTGCTAAGGGGGGACCTAATGAAAAACTGTTTTTT.

V is TRBV18 and J is TRBJ2-6, with D perhaps matching TRBD1 (6 bases). V was clipped by 5 bases and J by 0 bases, with 14 bases between them. The CDR3 spans 17 residues. Germline CDR1 and CDR2: KGHSH and LQKENI. The CDR3 loop is CASSTINRDSGANVLTF. In DNA form, the CDR3 reads TGTGCCAGCTCAACGATAAACAGGGACTCTGGGGCCAACGTCCTGACTTTC.

The genes are TRBV27 and TRBJ2-1; no firm D call. Trimming cost V 3 bases and J 4 bases, with 7 bases left between them. The length of the CDR3 is 13 residues. Germline lookup yields CDR1 MNHEY and CDR2 SMNVEV (reference sequence). CDR3 protein: CASSFGTYNEQFF. The CDR3, as DNA: TGTGCCAGCAGTTTCGGCACTTACAATGAGCAGTTCTTC.

The gene calls are TRBV27 and TRBJ1-6; 9 nucleotides match TRBD1. This CDR3 is 14 amino acids long. CDR1 and CDR2 (germline): MNHEY, SMNVEV (reference sequence). J lost 10 bases, V lost 8 bases, and 9 bases had no gene match. CDR3 in amino acids: CASGSGTGRSPLHF. Written as DNA, the CDR3 is TGTGCCAGCGGAAGCGGGACAGGGAGATCACCCCTCCACTTT.

This clonotype was recorded many times. The chain has TRBV20-1 and TRBJ1-1; TRBD1 is a possible D gene (5 bases). The CDR3 length is 13 residues. V lost 4 bases and J 1 base, leaving 10 bases between the germline ends. The V gene's germline CDR1 is DFQATT and CDR2 SNEGSKA (reference sequence). The CDR3 DNA reads as TGCAGTGCTAAGCGACAGACGAACACTGAAGCTTTCTTT. Encoded protein: CSAKRQTNTEAFF.

The chain recombines TRBV20-1 with TRBJ2-5; 8 bases agree with TRBD1. This CDR3 comprises 14 residues. Germline V gene data show CDR1 as DFQATT and CDR2 as SNEGSKA (reference sequence). With V trimmed by 0 bases and J by 1 base, 1 base remained unmatched. The CDR3 nucleotides read TGCAGTGCTAGAGATGACAGGGGCCAAGAGACCCAGTACTTC. It codes for CSARDDRGQETQYF.

This clonotype has a handful of counts. Germline and junction disagree at one end, which may indicate a read error. This chain connects TRBV5-1 to TRBJ2-1; tentative D call: TRBD1 (5 bases). Germline V gene sequence: CDR1 SGHRS, CDR2 YFSETQ. The CDR3 contains 16 residues. DNA for the CDR3: TGTGCCAGCAGCTTGGCAGGGTCCAGCTCCTACAATGAGCAGTTCTTC. This sequence encodes CASSLAGSSSYNEQFF.

This clonotype was recorded at least ten times. The chain uses TRBV13 and TRBJ1-2, with TRBD1 identical over 10 bases. The length of the CDR3 is 16 residues. Trimming cost V 1 base and J 7 bases; bases outside gene matches: 9. From germline, CDR1 is PRHDT and CDR2 FYEKMQ (reference sequence). The CDR3 loop is CASSLDRDRGFGGYTF. Written as DNA, the CDR3 is TGTGCCAGCAGCTTAGACCGGGACAGGGGTTTTGGTGGCTACACCTTC.

This clonotype appeared a few times. The chain carries TRBV7-2 and TRBJ2-5; maybe TRBD2 (6 bases). Germline lookup yields CDR1 SGHTA and CDR2 FQGNSA. The V end lost 6 bases, the J end lost 4 bases, and 12 bases lay between the germline ends. The CDR3 is 13 residues long. Here the CDR3 reads CASSPTRIETQYF. The CDR3, as DNA: TGTGCCAGCAGTCCGACTAGAATAGAGACCCAGTACTTC. The variable domain in full, with the rest retrieved from reference TRBV7-2 and TRBJ2-5, is GAGVSQSPSNKVTEKGKDVELRCDPISGHTALYWYRQSLGQGLEFLIYFQGNSAPDKSGLPSDRFSAERTGGSVSTLTIQRTQQEDSAVYLCASSPTRIETQYFGPGTRLLVL.

The table lists this clonotype with many counts. V gene TRBV29-1 combines with J gene TRBJ1-2, with D possibly being TRBD1 (6 bases). Germline V gene data show CDR1 as SQVTM and CDR2 as ANQGSEA. The CDR3 extends over 14 amino acids. Trimming pared 3 bases from V and 0 bases from J, leaving 11 bases between. The CDR3 sequence: CSVDRRGTNYGYTF. The CDR3 region has the DNA TGCAGCGTTGATAGGAGGGGGACTAACTATGGCTACACCTTC.

This clonotype was seen more than once but under ten times. The V and J genes are TRBV10-3 and TRBJ2-3; tentatively, D is TRBD2 (5 bases). Trimming removed 3 bases at V and 0 bases at J, with 13 bases between. This CDR3 has 16 amino acids. Looked up from germline, CDR1 is ENHRY and CDR2 is SYGVKD. The DNA for the CDR3 is TGTGCCATCAGTGAAGAAGCGGTCGCAAGCACAGATACGCAGTATTTT. It is translated as CAISEEAVASTDTQYF.